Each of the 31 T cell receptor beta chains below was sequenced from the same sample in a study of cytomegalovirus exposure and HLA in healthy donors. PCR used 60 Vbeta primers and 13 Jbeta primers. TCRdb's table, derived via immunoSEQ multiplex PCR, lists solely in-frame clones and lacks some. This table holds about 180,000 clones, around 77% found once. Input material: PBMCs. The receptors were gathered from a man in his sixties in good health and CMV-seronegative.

The CDR3 loop reads CASKGQIQETQYF. CDR3 in DNA: TGTGCCAGTAAGGGACAGATCCAAGAGACCCAGTACTTC. V gene TRBV19 combines with J gene TRBJ2-5, with TRBD1 matching 7 bases. J gave up 1 base and V 7 bases, and 3 bases lay outside the gene matches. Germline-derived CDR1 and CDR2 are LNHDA and SQIVND (reference sequence). The CDR3 is 13 amino acids.

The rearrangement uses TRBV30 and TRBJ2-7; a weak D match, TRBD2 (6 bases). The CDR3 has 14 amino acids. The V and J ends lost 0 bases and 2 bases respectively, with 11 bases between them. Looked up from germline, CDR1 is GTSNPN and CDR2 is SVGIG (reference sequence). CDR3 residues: CAWSVRGIAYEQYF. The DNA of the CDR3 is TGTGCCTGGAGTGTCCGGGGGATTGCCTACGAGCAGTACTTC.

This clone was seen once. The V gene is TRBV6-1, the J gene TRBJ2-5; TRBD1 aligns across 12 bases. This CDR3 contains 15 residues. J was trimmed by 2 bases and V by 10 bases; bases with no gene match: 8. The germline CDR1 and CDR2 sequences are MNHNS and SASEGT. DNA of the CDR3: TGTGCCACTACCGGGACAGGGGGCCGGCAAGAGACCCAGTACTTC. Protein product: CATTGTGGRQETQYF.

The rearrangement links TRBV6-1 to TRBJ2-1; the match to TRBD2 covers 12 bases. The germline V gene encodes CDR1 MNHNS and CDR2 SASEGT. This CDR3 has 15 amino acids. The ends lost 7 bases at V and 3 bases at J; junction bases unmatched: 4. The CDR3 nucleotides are TGTGCCAGCACATTACTAGCGGGAGGCTACAATGAGCAGTTCTTC. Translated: CASTLLAGGYNEQFF.

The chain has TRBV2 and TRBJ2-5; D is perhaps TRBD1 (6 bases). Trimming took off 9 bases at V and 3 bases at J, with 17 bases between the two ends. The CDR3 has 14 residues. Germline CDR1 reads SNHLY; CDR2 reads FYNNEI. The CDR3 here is CARGTPGAEETQYF. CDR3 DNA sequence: TGTGCCAGAGGGACCCCAGGGGCGGAAGAGACCCAGTACTTC.

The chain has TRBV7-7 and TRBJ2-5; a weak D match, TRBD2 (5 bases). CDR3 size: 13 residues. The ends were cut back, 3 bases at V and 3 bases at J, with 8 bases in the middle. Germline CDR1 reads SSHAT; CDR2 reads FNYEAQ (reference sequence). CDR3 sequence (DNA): TGTGCCAGCAGCTTGGACTTCAAAGAGACCCAGTACTTC. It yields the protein CASSLDFKETQYF.

DNA of the CDR3: TGTGCCAGCAGCAGAAGCGGCTACGAGCAGTACTTC. Protein: CASSRSGYEQYF. The chain joins TRBV7-2 to TRBJ2-7; a weak D match, TRBD2 (5 bases). Germline values: CDR1 SGHTA, CDR2 FQGNSA. This CDR3 is built from 12 residues. V shed 5 bases and J shed 3 bases, with 8 bases lying between them.

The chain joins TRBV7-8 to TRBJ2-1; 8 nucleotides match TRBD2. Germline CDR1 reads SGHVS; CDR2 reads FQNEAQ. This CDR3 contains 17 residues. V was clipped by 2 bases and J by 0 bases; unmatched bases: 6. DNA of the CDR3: TGTGCCAGCAGCTTACTCTCCGGGGGGGGCTCCTACAATGAGCAGTTCTTC. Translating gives CASSLLSGGGSYNEQFF.

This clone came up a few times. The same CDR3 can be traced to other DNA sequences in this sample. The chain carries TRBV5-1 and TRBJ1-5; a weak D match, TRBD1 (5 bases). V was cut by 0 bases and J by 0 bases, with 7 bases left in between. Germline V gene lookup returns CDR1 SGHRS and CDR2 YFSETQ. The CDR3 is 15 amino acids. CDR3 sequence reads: CASSLAGGSNQPQHF. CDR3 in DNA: TGCGCCAGCAGCTTGGCCGGGGGTAGCAATCAGCCCCAGCATTTT.

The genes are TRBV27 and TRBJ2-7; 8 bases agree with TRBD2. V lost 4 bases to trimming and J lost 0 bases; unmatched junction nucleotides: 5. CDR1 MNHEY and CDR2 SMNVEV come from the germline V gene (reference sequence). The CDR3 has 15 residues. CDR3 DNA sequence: TGTGCCAGCAGTTCCACTAGCGGAAGCTCCTACGAGCAGTACTTC. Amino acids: CASSSTSGSSYEQYF.

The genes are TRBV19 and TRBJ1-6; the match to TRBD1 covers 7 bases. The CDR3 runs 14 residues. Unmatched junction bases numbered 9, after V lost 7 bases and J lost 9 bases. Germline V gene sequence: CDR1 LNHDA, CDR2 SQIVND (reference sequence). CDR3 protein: CASTEDRVGSPLHF. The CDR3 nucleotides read TGTGCCAGTACCGAAGACAGGGTCGGTTCACCCCTCCACTTT.

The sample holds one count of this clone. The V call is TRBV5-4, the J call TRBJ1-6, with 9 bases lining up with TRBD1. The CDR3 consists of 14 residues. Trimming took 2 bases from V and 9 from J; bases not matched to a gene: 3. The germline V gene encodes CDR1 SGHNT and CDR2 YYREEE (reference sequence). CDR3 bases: TGTGCCAGCAGCTTACAGGGGGCCTTTTCACCCCTCCACTTT. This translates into CASSLQGAFSPLHF.

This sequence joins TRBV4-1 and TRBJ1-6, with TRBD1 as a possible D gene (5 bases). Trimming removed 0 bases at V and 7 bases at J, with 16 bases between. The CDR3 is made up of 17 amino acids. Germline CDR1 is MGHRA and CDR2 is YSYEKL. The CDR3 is CASSQDGPGGLNSPLHF. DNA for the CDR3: TGCGCCAGCAGCCAAGATGGTCCCGGGGGGTTAAATTCACCCCTCCACTTT.

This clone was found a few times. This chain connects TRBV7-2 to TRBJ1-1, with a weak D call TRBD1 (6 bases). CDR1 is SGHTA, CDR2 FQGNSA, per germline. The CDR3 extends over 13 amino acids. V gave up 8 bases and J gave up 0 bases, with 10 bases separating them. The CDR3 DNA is TGTGCCAGCTTAGGGACAATGAACACTGAAGCTTTCTTT. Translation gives CASLGTMNTEAFF.

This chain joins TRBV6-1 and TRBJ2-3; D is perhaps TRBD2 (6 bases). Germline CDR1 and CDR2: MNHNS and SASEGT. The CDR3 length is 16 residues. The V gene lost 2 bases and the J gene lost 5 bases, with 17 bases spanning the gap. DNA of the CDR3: TGTGCCAGCAGTGAATTCGGAGGGGATGAAGGAGATACGCAGTATTTT. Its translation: CASSEFGGDEGDTQYF.

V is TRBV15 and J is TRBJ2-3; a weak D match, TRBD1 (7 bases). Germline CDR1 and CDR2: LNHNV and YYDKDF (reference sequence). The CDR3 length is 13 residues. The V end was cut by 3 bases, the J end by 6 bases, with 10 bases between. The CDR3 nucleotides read TGTGCCACCAGCAGCGGAGGGGGCGATACGCAGTATTTT. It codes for CATSSGGGDTQYF.

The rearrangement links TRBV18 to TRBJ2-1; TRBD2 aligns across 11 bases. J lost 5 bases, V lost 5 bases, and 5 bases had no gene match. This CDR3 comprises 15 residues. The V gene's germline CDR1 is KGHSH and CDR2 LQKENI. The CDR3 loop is CASSSGTSGNNEQFF. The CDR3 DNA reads TGTGCCAGCTCATCCGGGACTAGCGGAAACAATGAGCAGTTCTTC.

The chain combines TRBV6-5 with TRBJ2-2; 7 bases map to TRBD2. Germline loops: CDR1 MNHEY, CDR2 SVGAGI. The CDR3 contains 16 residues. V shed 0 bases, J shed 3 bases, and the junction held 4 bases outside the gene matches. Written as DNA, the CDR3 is TGTGCCAGCAGTTACTCTGCGGGGGTTGACACCGGGGAGCTGTTTTTT. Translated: CASSYSAGVDTGELFF.

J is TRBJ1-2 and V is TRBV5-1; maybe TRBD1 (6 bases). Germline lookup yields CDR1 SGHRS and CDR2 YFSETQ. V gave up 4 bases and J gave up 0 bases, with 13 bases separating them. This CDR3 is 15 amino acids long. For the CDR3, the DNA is TGCGCCAGCAGCATGACAGGTGATCCTAACTATGGCTACACCTTC. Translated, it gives CASSMTGDPNYGYTF.

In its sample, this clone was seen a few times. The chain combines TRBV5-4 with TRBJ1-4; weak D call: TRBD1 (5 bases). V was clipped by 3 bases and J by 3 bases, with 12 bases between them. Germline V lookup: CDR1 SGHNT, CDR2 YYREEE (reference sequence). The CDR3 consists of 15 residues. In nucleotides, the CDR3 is TGTGCCAGCAGCTCCGGCGGGGGTGCTAATGAAAAACTGTTTTTT. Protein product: CASSSGGGANEKLFF.

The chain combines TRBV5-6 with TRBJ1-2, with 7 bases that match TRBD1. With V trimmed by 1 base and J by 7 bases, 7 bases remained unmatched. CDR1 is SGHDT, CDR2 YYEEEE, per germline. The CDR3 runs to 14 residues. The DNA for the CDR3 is TGTGCCAGCAGCTTGCGGGACAGAGGGCGTGGCTACACCTTC. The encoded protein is CASSLRDRGRGYTF.

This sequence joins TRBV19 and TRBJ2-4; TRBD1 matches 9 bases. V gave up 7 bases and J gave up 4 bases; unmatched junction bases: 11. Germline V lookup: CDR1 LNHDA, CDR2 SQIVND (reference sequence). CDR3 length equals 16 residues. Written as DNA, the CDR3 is TGTGCCAGTACTACAGGGGGCGCCGAGGCGAAAAACATTCAGTACTTC. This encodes CASTTGGAEAKNIQYF.

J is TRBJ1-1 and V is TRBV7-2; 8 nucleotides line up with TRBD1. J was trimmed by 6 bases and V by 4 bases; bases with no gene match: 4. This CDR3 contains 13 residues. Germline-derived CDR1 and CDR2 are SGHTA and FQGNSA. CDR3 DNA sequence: TGTGCCAGCAGCTCACAGGGGGGCGCTGAAGCTTTCTTT. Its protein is CASSSQGGAEAFF.

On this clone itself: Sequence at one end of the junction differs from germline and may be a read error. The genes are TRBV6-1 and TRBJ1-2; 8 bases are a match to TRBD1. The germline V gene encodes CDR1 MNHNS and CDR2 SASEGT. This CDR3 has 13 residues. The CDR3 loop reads CASIPDRGGGYPF. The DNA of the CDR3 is TGTGCCAGCATCCCTGACAGGGGTGGCGGCTACCCCTTC.

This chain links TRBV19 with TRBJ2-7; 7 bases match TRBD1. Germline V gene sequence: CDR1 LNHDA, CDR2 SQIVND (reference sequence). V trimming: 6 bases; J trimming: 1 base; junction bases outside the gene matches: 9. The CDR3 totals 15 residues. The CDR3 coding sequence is TGTGCCAGTAGATCTATCGTGGACAGGTCCTACGAGCAGTACTTC. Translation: CASRSIVDRSYEQYF.

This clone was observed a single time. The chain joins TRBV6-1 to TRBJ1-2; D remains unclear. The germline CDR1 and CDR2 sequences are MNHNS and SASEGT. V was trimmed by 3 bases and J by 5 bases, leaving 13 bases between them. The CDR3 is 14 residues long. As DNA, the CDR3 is TGTGCCAGCAGTGATGGCGGAGCTAGGTATGGCTACACCTTC. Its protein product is CASSDGGARYGYTF.

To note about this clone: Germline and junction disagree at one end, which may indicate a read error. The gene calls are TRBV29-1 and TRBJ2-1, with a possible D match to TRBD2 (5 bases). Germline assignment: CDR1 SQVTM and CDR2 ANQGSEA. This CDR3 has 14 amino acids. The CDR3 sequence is CSGRTDSSCNEQFF. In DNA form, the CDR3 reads TGCAGCGGTCGGACTGATAGCTCCTGCAATGAGCAGTTCTTC.

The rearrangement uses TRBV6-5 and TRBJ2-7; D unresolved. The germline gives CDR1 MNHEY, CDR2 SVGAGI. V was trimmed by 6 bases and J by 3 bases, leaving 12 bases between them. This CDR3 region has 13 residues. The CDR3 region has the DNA TGTGCCAGCAGAGAAGTGGGCCTCTACGAGCAGTACTTC. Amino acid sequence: CASREVGLYEQYF.

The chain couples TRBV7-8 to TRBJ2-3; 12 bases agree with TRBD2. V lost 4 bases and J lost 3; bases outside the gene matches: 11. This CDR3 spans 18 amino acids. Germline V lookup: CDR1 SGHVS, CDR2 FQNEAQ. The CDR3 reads CASSWELAGGRGTDTQYF. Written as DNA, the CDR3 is TGTGCCAGCAGCTGGGAACTAGCGGGAGGTAGAGGTACAGATACGCAGTATTTT.

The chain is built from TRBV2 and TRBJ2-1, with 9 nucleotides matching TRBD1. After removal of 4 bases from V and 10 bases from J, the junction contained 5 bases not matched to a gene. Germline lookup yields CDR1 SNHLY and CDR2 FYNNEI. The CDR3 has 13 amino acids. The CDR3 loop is CASSVQGAGEQFF. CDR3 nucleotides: TGTGCCAGCAGTGTACAGGGGGCCGGGGAGCAGTTCTTC.

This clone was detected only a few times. CDR3 amino acids: CASSTRDYQETQYF. CDR3 nucleotide sequence: TGTGCCAGCAGCACCAGAGACTACCAAGAGACCCAGTACTTC. The chain uses TRBV7-2 and TRBJ2-5, with D uncertain. This CDR3 has 14 residues. CDR1 is SGHTA and CDR2 is FQGNSA in the germline V gene. V gave up 5 bases and J gave up 0 bases, with 10 bases separating them. Together with reference TRBV7-2 and TRBJ2-5, the CDR3 gives the full variable domain: GAGVSQSPSNKVTEKGKDVELRCDPISGHTALYWYRQSLGQGLEFLIYFQGNSAPDKSGLPSDRFSAERTGGSVSTLTIQRTQQEDSAVYLCASSTRDYQETQYFGPGTRLLVL.